The clone carrying this TCR beta chain was counted a few times. The antigen is undetermined. CDR3 length: 14 residues. The V and J ends lost 6 bases and 2 bases respectively, with 13 bases between them. Germline CDR1 SGHTA, CDR2 FQGTGA. The data were obtained in a study of T cells in Graves' hyperthyroidism and ophthalmopathy. The study's findings and limits: Most expanded thyroid clonotypes above 0.001 recurred in blood.

Authors of the study amplified TCR beta CDR3 regions from RNA transcripts. TCR CDR3 regions were first amplified by RT-PCR with HTBI primers. From the multiplex PCR reads, TCRdb called clonotypes with MiXCR, one entry per CDR3 protein. The sample includes hundreds of thousands of distinct CDR3 sequences, 38% of them seen just once. Graves' hyperthyroidism was deemed stable absent ophthalmopathy progression within 18 months. Uncontrolled infection, other autoimmune disease, pregnancy or lactation disqualified patients from enrolment. Together with thyroid ultrasound, orbital computed tomography, serum thyroxine and TRAb, clinical symptoms were used for diagnoses.

Input material: blood. V and J are TRBV7-3 and TRBJ2-5; D may be TRBD2 (6 bases). The receptor was isolated from a man younger than 35 with Graves' hyperthyroidism. The CDR3 loop is CASRPGLRQETQYF. CDR3 coding DNA: TGTGCCAGCAGACCGGGACTCCGGCAAGAGACCCAGTACTTC.